Listed here are 32 T cell receptor beta chains from one sample, sequenced in a study of regulatory T cells in long-lasting Graves disease. TCR beta libraries were built with iRepertoire HTBI primers and Arm-PCR of CDR3 regions. TCRdb used MiXCR to reprocess the multiplex PCR reads, holding one entry per CDR3 protein. This table holds 380,000 or so distinct CDR3 sequences, 15% to 20% found once. Specified time point: newly diagnosed GD, antithyroid drugs for less than 3 months. Preparation of the TCR library used RNA extracted from PBMCs. Separately, the same data were catalogued under a study of T cells in Graves' hyperthyroidism and ophthalmopathy.

The source was peripheral blood mononuclear cells (PBMCs), collected at new diagnosis, from a patient treated with antithyroid drugs. The receptor source for this set is a woman aged 18-29 years with Graves disease.

V usage is TRBV20-1 and J usage is TRBJ2-2; TRBD1 might be the D (5 bases). Per germline, CDR1 DFQATT and CDR2 SNEGSKA (reference sequence). This CDR3 has 15 residues. V was clipped by 2 bases and J by 6 bases, with 16 bases between them. The CDR3: CSARIRGQVSGELFF. CDR3 sequence (DNA): TGCAGTGCTAGAATAAGGGGCCAGGTTTCCGGGGAGCTGTTTTTT.

Ten or more counts support this clonotype. The chain joins TRBV5-1 to TRBJ2-3; D is unclear. CDR1 SGHRS and CDR2 YFSETQ come from the germline V gene. CDR3 length: 13 amino acids. V lost 2 bases to trimming and J lost 4 bases, with 8 bases between them. Here the CDR3 reads CASSFGGPDTQYF. CDR3 sequence (DNA): TGCGCCAGCAGCTTCGGTGGCCCAGATACGCAGTATTTT.

The CDR3 is CASGLRNRAGNQPQHF. The CDR3 nucleotides are TGTGCTAGTGGTTTGCGAAATAGGGCTGGCAATCAGCCCCAGCATTTT. This sequence joins TRBV12-5 and TRBJ1-5; D uncertain. There are 16 residues in the CDR3. Germline CDR1 is LGHNT and CDR2 is FRNRAP. V was cut by 2 bases and J by 2 bases, with 13 bases left in between. Drawing the rest from reference TRBV12-5 and TRBJ1-5, the complete variable domain is DARVTQTPRHKVTEMGQEVTMRCQPILGHNTVFWYRQTMMQGLELLAYFRNRAPLDDSGMPKDRFSAEMPDATLATLKIQPSEPRDSAVYFCASGLRNRAGNQPQHFGDGTRLSIL.

This clonotype appeared a single time. A read error may explain this, as a much larger clone is one base away. This rearrangement joins TRBV24-1 to TRBJ1-1; D uncertain. CDR3 size: 12 residues. Germline lookup yields CDR1 KGHDR and CDR2 SFDVKD. V dropped 6 bases and J dropped 5 bases, with 9 bases sitting between them. The CDR3 loop reads CATSSTGTEAFF. The CDR3 nucleotides are TGTGCCACCAGTTCCACCGGGACTGAAGCTTTCTTT.

Ten or more counts support this clonotype. The chain joins TRBV7-2 to TRBJ2-1; TRBD2 matches at 10 bases. Germline V gene data show CDR1 as SGHTA and CDR2 as FQGNSA. This CDR3 spans 15 amino acids. The junction had 12 bases not matched to a gene; V was cut back by 7 bases and J by 9 bases. Here the CDR3 DNA reads TGTGCCAGCACCCGGGCCCTAGCGGGAGCGTCTGAGCAGTTCTTC. This encodes CASTRALAGASEQFF.

This clonotype has more than one count but fewer than ten. At one of its ends the junction is not consistent with the germline gene, which may arise from a read error. The CDR3 sequence is CAGSADRSPYEQYF. DNA of the CDR3: TGTGCCGGCAGCGCCGACAGGTCCCCCTACGAGCAGTACTTC. The chain is built from TRBV9 and TRBJ2-7; a possible D gene is TRBD1 (6 bases). Germline CDR1 SGDLS, CDR2 YYNGEE. The CDR3 is 14 amino acids.

J is TRBJ2-1 and V is TRBV19; D gene unclear. CDR1 and CDR2 (germline): LNHDA, SQIVND (reference sequence). The CDR3 is 13 amino acids. The V end lost 1 base, the J end lost 3 bases, and 4 bases lay between the germline ends. CDR3 nucleotide sequence: TGTGCCAGTAGTATAGGAAACTACAATGAGCAGTTCTTC. This gives the protein CASSIGNYNEQFF.

In regard to this clonotype: Being one base from a much bigger clone, this may be a read error. The chain recombines TRBV12-3 or TRBV12-4 with TRBJ1-6, with a weak D call TRBD1 (5 bases). The CDR3 totals 15 residues. The CDR3 DNA reads as TGTGCCAGCAGCCCGATCTCAGGGTATAGTTCACCCCTCCACTTT. Protein sequence: CASSPISGYSSPLHF.

This chain joins TRBV15 and TRBJ1-1; no clear D. The germline V and J ends were trimmed by 0 bases and 10 bases, with 9 bases remaining between them. Looked up from germline, CDR1 is LNHNV and CDR2 is YYDKDF (reference sequence). The CDR3 runs 12 residues. The CDR3 DNA is TGTGCCACCAGCAGAGATGGGGAGAGAGCTTTCTTT. As protein: CATSRDGERAFF.

This clonotype came up many times. The chain couples TRBV24-1 to TRBJ2-5, with TRBD1 matching 8 bases. V was pared by 1 base and J by 4 bases, with 7 bases of the junction left unmatched. The CDR3 runs 16 residues. Germline assignment: CDR1 KGHDR and CDR2 SFDVKD. The DNA for the CDR3 is TGTGCCACCAGTGATTTTGGCCGGACAGGGTTAGAGACCCAGTACTTC. This encodes CATSDFGRTGLETQYF.

For this clonotype: Since the CDR3 does not end with the conserved phenylalanine or tryptophan, this likely comes from a read error. V is TRBV7-3 and J is TRBJ2-7; TRBD2 matches 8 bases. The end of the DNA aligns better with TRBJ2-5, so the J call may be wrong. Germline V gives CDR1 SGHTA, CDR2 FQGTGA. The CDR3 sequence is 13 residues long. CDR3 in DNA: TGTGCCAGCAGCTTAAGCGGGGGGGAGACCCAGTACTCC. It yields the protein CASSLSGGETQYS.

To note about this clonotype: Given a far larger clone just one base away, this is likely a sequencing read error. The rearrangement joins TRBV6-1 to TRBJ2-3; TRBD1 matches at 11 bases. This CDR3 contains 16 residues. V shed 6 bases and J 5 bases; nucleotides not matched to a gene: 10. Per the germline V gene, CDR1 is MNHNS and CDR2 is SASEGT. CDR3 nucleotides: TGTGCCAGCAGAACTTATGGGGGGACAGGGGGAGATACGCAGTATTTT. This encodes CASRTYGGTGGDTQYF.

This clonotype appeared many times. The chain has TRBV6-1 and TRBJ2-2; 8 nucleotides line up with TRBD1. The V segment lost 8 bases and the J segment 7 bases; nucleotides outside the gene matches: 6. Germline CDR1 is MNHNS and CDR2 is SASEGT. The CDR3 has 13 amino acids. The CDR3 reads CASRTGMVGELFF. CDR3 nucleotide sequence: TGTGCCAGCCGGACAGGGATGGTCGGGGAGCTGTTTTTT.

This clonotype was seen ten or more times. This chain joins TRBV7-3 and TRBJ2-1; TRBD2 is a possible D gene (5 bases). The germline V and J ends were trimmed by 3 bases and 0 bases, with 21 bases remaining between them. The CDR3 extends over 19 amino acids. Looked up from germline, CDR1 is SGHTA and CDR2 is FQGTGA. CDR3 in DNA: TGTGCCAGCAGCTTTCGCTCCGGCCGGACTCCTAGCTCCTACAATGAGCAGTTCTTC. Translation: CASSFRSGRTPSSYNEQFF.

This clonotype was detected ten times or more. CDR3 sequence reads: CSVDEDRERMNTEAFF. CDR3 sequence (DNA): TGCAGCGTTGATGAGGACAGGGAGAGGATGAACACTGAAGCTTTCTTT. The genes are TRBV29-1 and TRBJ1-1; 8 bases map to TRBD1. CDR3 length: 16 amino acids. CDR1 SQVTM and CDR2 ANQGSEA come from the germline V gene. V lost 3 bases, J lost 0 bases, and 9 bases stayed unmatched.

Ten or more counts support this clonotype. The chain is built from TRBV7-8 and TRBJ1-3; no clear D. CDR1 SGHVS and CDR2 FQNEAQ come from the germline V gene. The CDR3 totals 16 residues. V was shortened by 1 base and J by 4 bases, with 14 bases between the two germline ends. The CDR3 DNA is TGTGCCAGCAGCTTAGTACCCCGGGGAACGGGAAACACCATATATTTT. Translation gives CASSLVPRGTGNTIYF. The complete variable domain, with remaining parts taken from reference TRBV7-8 and TRBJ1-3, reads GAGVSQSPRYKVAKRGQDVALRCDPISGHVSLFWYQQALGQGPEFLTYFQNEAQLDKSGLPSDRFFAERPEGSVSTLKIQRTQQEDSAVYLCASSLVPRGTGNTIYFGEGSWLTVV.

This clonotype was detected many times. The chain joins TRBV20-1 to TRBJ2-1; TRBD2 matches 12 bases. J gave up 4 bases and V 2 bases, and 0 bases lay outside the gene matches. The CDR3 runs to 14 residues. Germline V CDR1 and CDR2: DFQATT, SNEGSKA (reference sequence). The CDR3 loop is CSARTSGRYNEQFF. The DNA for the CDR3 is TGCAGTGCTAGAACTAGCGGGAGGTACAATGAGCAGTTCTTC.

Ten or more counts support this clonotype. The chain is built from TRBV2 and TRBJ2-5; no firm D call. CDR3 length: 13 amino acids. V shed 5 bases and J shed 2 bases, with 9 bases lying between them. Germline V gene lookup returns CDR1 SNHLY and CDR2 FYNNEI. CDR3 in amino acids: CASSRTGQETQYF. The CDR3 bases are TGTGCCAGCAGTCGGACCGGTCAAGAGACCCAGTACTTC.

The rearrangement joins TRBV18 to TRBJ2-7; 7 bases align to TRBD1. The ends lost 1 base at V and 1 base at J; junction bases unmatched: 7. The germline CDR1 and CDR2 sequences are KGHSH and LQKENI. The CDR3 runs to 16 residues. CDR3 region: CASSPQSGGLSYEQYF. CDR3 sequence (DNA): TGTGCCAGCTCACCACAGTCAGGGGGTCTGTCCTACGAGCAGTACTTC.

This clonotype was seen many times. The chain recombines TRBV28 with TRBJ1-2; 9 bases line up with TRBD1. The CDR3 has 12 amino acids. Germline V gene data show CDR1 as MDHEN and CDR2 as SYDVKM. The V gene end was trimmed by 5 bases and the J gene end by 7 bases; junction bases not matched to a gene: 2. CDR3 residues: CASSAGQGGYTF. As DNA, the CDR3 is TGTGCCAGCAGTGCGGGACAGGGTGGCTACACCTTC.

This clonotype came up many times. This rearrangement joins TRBV6-2 or TRBV6-3 to TRBJ2-1; 7 nucleotides match TRBD1. Germline CDR1 MNHEY, CDR2 SVGEGT. Trimming cost V 7 bases and J 4 bases; bases outside gene matches: 10. The CDR3 extends over 15 amino acids. Written as DNA, the CDR3 is TGTGCCAGCACCCATAGACAGGGTATTTACAATGAGCAGTTCTTC. It specifies CASTHRQGIYNEQFF.

The sample holds many counts of this clonotype. This chain links TRBV10-1 with TRBJ2-7; 11 bases align to TRBD1. Losses at the gene ends were 0 bases for V and 5 bases for J; bases not matched to a gene: 3. The germline V gene encodes CDR1 WNHNN and CDR2 SYGVQD (reference sequence). The CDR3 length is 15 residues. CDR3 loop: CASSESGTGGNEQYF. Here the CDR3 DNA reads TGCGCCAGCAGTGAGTCGGGGACAGGGGGTAACGAGCAGTACTTC.

This clonotype was detected ten times or more. The chain has TRBV5-1 and TRBJ1-5; tentative D call: TRBD1 (5 bases). CDR3 length: 14 residues. The V gene lost 1 base and the J gene lost 7 bases, with 12 bases spanning the gap. Per germline, CDR1 SGHRS and CDR2 YFSETQ. The CDR3: CASSLWGTGQPQHF. DNA of the CDR3: TGCGCCAGCAGCTTGTGGGGGACCGGCCAGCCCCAGCATTTT.

Comment on this clonotype: This may come from a read error, since a much larger clone is one base off. V is TRBV5-1 and J is TRBJ2-7, with D perhaps matching TRBD2 (5 bases). CDR3 length: 16 amino acids. Germline V gene lookup returns CDR1 SGHRS and CDR2 YFSETQ. With 1 base removed from V and 4 bases from J, the gap between germline ends came to 18 bases. CDR3 in amino acids: CASSLFPAEDLYEQYF. DNA of the CDR3: TGCGCCAGCAGCTTGTTTCCAGCGGAAGATTTATACGAGCAGTACTTC.

This clonotype came up many times. The chain carries TRBV12-3 or TRBV12-4 and TRBJ2-6; 7 nucleotides line up with TRBD2. This CDR3 spans 16 amino acids. J gave up 1 base and V 7 bases, and 7 bases lay outside the gene matches. The CDR3 sequence is CASTRGVLSGANVLTF. The CDR3 DNA follows: TGTGCCAGCACCCGGGGGGTTTTATCTGGGGCCAACGTCCTGACTTTC.

Written as DNA, the CDR3 is TGTGCCAGCAGTGCCTCTCGGGGGGGGGAGACCCAGTACTTC. This translates into CASSASRGGETQYF. The chain has TRBV25-1 and TRBJ2-5; TRBD2 agrees at 8 bases. V was pared by 4 bases and J by 5 bases, with 6 bases of the junction left unmatched. From germline, CDR1 is MGHDK and CDR2 SYGVNS. The CDR3 extends over 14 amino acids.

Many counts were recorded for this clonotype. J is TRBJ1-1 and V is TRBV4-1, with 12 bases fitting TRBD1. Germline CDR1 MGHRA, CDR2 YSYEKL. This CDR3 comprises 18 residues. V gave up 4 bases and J gave up 0 bases; unmatched junction bases: 9. The CDR3 loop reads CASSLVPGQGALNTEAFF. The DNA of the CDR3 is TGCGCCAGCAGCCTCGTCCCGGGACAGGGGGCATTGAACACTGAAGCTTTCTTT.

Ten or more counts support this clonotype. The CDR3 sequence is CASSSQQAGEQYF. CDR3 coding DNA: TGTGCCAGCAGTTCGCAGCAGGCCGGCGAGCAGTACTTC. The V gene is TRBV12-3 or TRBV12-4, the J gene TRBJ2-7, with D uncertain. The ends were cut back, 4 bases at V and 6 bases at J, with 13 bases in the middle. This CDR3 is built from 13 residues.

The chain combines TRBV7-9 with TRBJ2-2, with 14 bases identical to TRBD2. V lost 5 bases, J lost 7 bases, and 6 bases stayed unmatched. The CDR3 runs 16 residues. Germline V CDR1 and CDR2: SEHNR, FQNEAQ (reference sequence). The CDR3 DNA reads TGTGCCAGCAGCCCGGGGACTAGCGGGAGTCACGGGGAGCTGTTTTTT. Translated: CASSPGTSGSHGELFF.

This clonotype showed up many times. The CDR3 region is CASSPGRIHTDTQYF. The DNA for the CDR3 is TGTGCCAGCAGCCCAGGACGGATACACACAGATACGCAGTATTTT. The chain joins TRBV7-8 to TRBJ2-3; D is unclear. V dropped 5 bases and J dropped 2 bases, with 14 bases sitting between them. This CDR3 contains 15 residues. Germline V lookup: CDR1 SGHVS, CDR2 FQNEAQ. Filled out from reference TRBV7-8 and TRBJ2-3, the complete variable domain reads GAGVSQSPRYKVAKRGQDVALRCDPISGHVSLFWYQQALGQGPEFLTYFQNEAQLDKSGLPSDRFFAERPEGSVSTLKIQRTQQEDSAVYLCASSPGRIHTDTQYFGPGTRLTVL.

This clonotype was counted at least ten times. The chain joins TRBV4-1 to TRBJ2-1; the match to TRBD2 covers 13 bases. V shed 5 bases, J shed 8 bases, and the junction held 6 bases outside the gene matches. There are 15 residues in the CDR3. In germline, CDR1 is MGHRA, CDR2 YSYEKL. The CDR3 loop reads CASSWTSGSWDEQFF. The CDR3 nucleotides are TGCGCCAGCAGCTGGACTAGCGGGAGTTGGGATGAGCAGTTCTTC.

The V and J genes are TRBV15 and TRBJ2-2; no firm D call. This CDR3 is 14 amino acids long. Germline CDR1 is LNHNV and CDR2 is YYDKDF (reference sequence). V was pared by 1 base and J by 2 bases, with 5 bases between. The CDR3 region has the DNA TGTGCCACCAGCAGAGCAGGAAACACCGGGGAGCTGTTTTTT. It is translated as CATSRAGNTGELFF.